What follows are 27 T cell receptor beta chains derived from one specimen sequenced in a study of CD8+CD57+ T cells in acquired aplastic anemia. Individuals selected for sequencing had exhibited CD8+CD57+ cell expansion on flow cytometry. Profiling that covered TCR beta VDJ and CDR3 relied on genomic DNA as its template. One entry per CDR3 protein, called by TCRdb with MiXCR from the reads. The data hold fewer than 300,000 distinct CDR3 sequences, with approximately 82% observed a single time. The sample was sorted CD4+, CD8+, or CD8+CD57+ T cells (not recorded which) from PBMCs. The origin of the receptors is a human donor with aplastic anemia.

Concerning this clonotype: A read error may account for a junction end that differs from germline. This chain uses TRBV9 with TRBJ2-3; tentative D call: TRBD1 (6 bases). CDR3 size: 15 residues. The germline CDR1 and CDR2 sequences are SGDLS and YYNGEE. CDR3 bases: TGTGCCAGCAGAGAGGGGGAGTCGAGCACACATACGCAGTATTTT. Translated: CASREGESSTHTQYF.

The chain employs TRBV20-1 and TRBJ1-2; D is possibly TRBD1 (5 bases). Germline CDR1 and CDR2: DFQATT and SNEGSKA (reference sequence). Between the trimmed V and J ends, which lost 7 bases and 1 base, there was a span of 16 bases. CDR3 length: 14 amino acids. The CDR3 loop reads CSVQGDTGNYGYTF. In DNA, the CDR3 is TGCAGTGTCCAGGGTGACACCGGTAACTATGGCTACACCTTC.

This chain joins TRBV7-7 and TRBJ2-7; TRBD1 matches 9 bases. Germline CDR1 SSHAT, CDR2 FNYEAQ (reference sequence). CDR3 length: 17 residues. CDR3 residues: CASTGGYGQGCSYEQYV. CDR3 nucleotide sequence: TGTGCTAGCACCGGGGGGTATGGACAGGGGTGCTCCTACGAGCAGTACGTC.

J is TRBJ2-3 and V is TRBV7-4, with a tentative D call TRBD2 (5 bases). V was cut by 6 bases and J by 14 bases, with 27 bases left in between. CDR3 size: 15 residues. Germline CDR1 is SGHVT and CDR2 is SQSDAQ. The CDR3: CASSVVLGSSASGYF. In DNA form, the CDR3 reads TGTGCCAGCAGTGTGGTTTTGGGGAGTAGTGCGTCGGGGTATTTT.

Concerning this clonotype: It may be a read error: a sequence one base away is much more abundant. The CDR3, as DNA: TGTGCCAGCAGCTTTCCAAGAAGCGGGGGGAGCGATGATTTT. Protein sequence: CASSFPRSGGSDDF. The genes are TRBV7-9 and TRBJ2-3; 9 bases fit TRBD2. Germline CDR1 reads SEHNR; CDR2 reads FQNEAQ (reference sequence). This CDR3 is 14 amino acids long.

With respect to this clonotype: The conserved phenylalanine or tryptophan normally closing the CDR3 is absent here, so this likely arose from a read error. The DNA is omitted, as the CDR3 cannot be located on it reliably, and the CDR3 follows TCRdb's listing. The CDR3 loop reads CASGLAGGPDTL. This chain uses TRBV7-8 with TRBJ2-4; whether TRBD2, the table's D call, matches the DNA was not checked. The CDR3 length equals 12 residues, ends included. CDR1 is SGHVS and CDR2 is FQNEAQ in the germline V gene.

With respect to this clonotype: The junction departs from germline at one end; a sequencing error may be responsible. The chain links TRBV7-8 to TRBJ1-2; D call uncertain. This CDR3 comprises 15 residues. The germline V gene has CDR1 SGHVS and CDR2 FQNEAQ. CDR3 DNA sequence: TGTGCCAGCAGCTTTAAAGCGGGCGCCGACTCTGGCTCCACCTTC. Protein: CASSFKAGADSGSTF.

Comment on this clonotype: A junction end diverges from the germline sequence, so it may reflect a read error. CDR3 coding DNA: TGTGCCAGCAGTTTAGCGGGCTCAGGGGGGAACACTGAAGCTTTCTTT. Translation gives CASSLAGSGGNTEAFF. The chain joins TRBV7-2 to TRBJ1-1, with 7 nucleotides matching TRBD1. The length of the CDR3 is 16 residues. Germline lookup yields CDR1 SGHTA and CDR2 FQGNSA.

The rearrangement joins TRBV7-8 to TRBJ1-5; D ambiguous. V lost 1 base to trimming and J lost 16 bases, with 23 bases between them. The germline CDR1 and CDR2 sequences are SGHVS and FQNEAQ. This CDR3 has 15 amino acids. CDR3 DNA sequence: TGTGCCAGCAGCTTAGGGGGAGGGCCCGATACGCAGTATCATTTT. Protein sequence: CASSLGGGPDTQYHF.

This clonotype has more than one count but fewer than ten. One end of the junction fails to match germline, which may point to a read error. CDR3 coding DNA: TGTGCCAGTGGGGGCGTTGGCACAGACACGCAGTATTTT. This sequence encodes CASGGVGTDTQYF. The rearrangement uses TRBV2 and TRBJ2-3; D possibly corresponds to TRBD1 (6 bases). The germline V gene has CDR1 SNHLY and CDR2 FYNNEI. The CDR3 extends over 13 amino acids.

This chain connects TRBV4-3 to TRBJ1-6; 7 bases agree with TRBD1. The CDR3 covers 14 residues. Germline CDR1 reads LGHNA; CDR2 reads YSLEER. V was pared by 1 base and J by 10 bases, with 4 bases of the junction left unmatched. The CDR3: CASSQARGRSPLHF. In DNA form, the CDR3 reads TGCGCCAGCAGCCAAGCCAGGGGGAGATCACCCCTCCACTTT.

The gene calls are TRBV19 and TRBJ1-5; no clear D gene. This CDR3 contains 15 residues. Trimming took off 3 bases at V and 2 bases at J, with 11 bases between the two ends. Per the germline V gene, CDR1 is LNHDA and CDR2 is SQIVND (reference sequence). CDR3 amino acids: CASSISWECNQPQHF. DNA for the CDR3: TGTGCCAGTAGTATTTCTTGGGAATGCAATCAGCCCCAGCATTTT.

On this clonotype itself: At one boundary the junction diverges from the germline segment, which might be a read error. The J gene is TRBJ1-2, the V gene TRBV7-3; no clear D. This CDR3 has 13 amino acids. Germline V gene data show CDR1 as SGHTA and CDR2 as FQGTGA. For the CDR3, the DNA is TGCGCCAGCAGCCAAGGCCTTGCTCCTGGCTACACCTTC. It codes for CASSQGLAPGYTF.

This clonotype was detected once. The CDR3 carries no conserved terminal phenylalanine or tryptophan, so it likely arises from a read error. No DNA is shown, since the ends of the CDR3 on it are uncertain; the CDR3 is the one TCRdb lists. The chain has TRBV24-1 and TRBJ2-2; TRBD2 is the table's D call and was not checked against the DNA. Termini included, the CDR3 measures 13 amino acids. Germline-derived CDR1 and CDR2 are KGHDR and SFDVKD. CDR3 sequence reads: CATSDRAVGELLL.

The chain is built from TRBV11-3 and TRBJ1-1; weak D call: TRBD1 (6 bases). CDR3 length equals 15 residues. CDR1 and CDR2 (germline): SGHNT, YENEEA. The V end was cut by 4 bases, the J end by 1 base, with 13 bases between. In DNA, the CDR3 is TGTGCCAGCAGCTCACGGGTCAGGGGGAACACTGAAGCTTTCTTT. It translates to CASSSRVRGNTEAFF.

As DNA, the CDR3 is TGTGCCAGCAGCTTGTCAGACCCAGATACGCACTATTTTACCCAGTACTTC. Translation: CASSLSDPDTHYFTQYF. V is TRBV7-9 and J is TRBJ2-5, with D unclear. This CDR3 region has 17 residues. V was cut by 3 bases and J by 8 bases, with 25 bases left in between. Germline V gene lookup returns CDR1 SEHNR and CDR2 FQNEAQ (reference sequence).

The rearrangement links TRBV20-1 to TRBJ1-1; a possible D gene is TRBD1 (5 bases). V lost 6 bases to trimming and J lost 5 bases, with 16 bases between them. CDR1 DFQATT and CDR2 SNEGSKA come from the germline V gene (reference sequence). The CDR3 extends over 13 amino acids. CDR3 residues: CSAHTGGLTEAFF. CDR3 DNA: TGCAGTGCCCATACAGGCGGGTTGACTGAAGCTTTCTTT.

About this clonotype: Germline is not matched at one junction end, which may reflect a read error. The V and J genes are TRBV7-9 and TRBJ1-1; 7 bases are a match to TRBD1. The CDR3 contains 15 residues. Germline loops: CDR1 SEHNR, CDR2 FQNEAQ (reference sequence). DNA of the CDR3: TGTGCCAGCAGCTTAGACAGGGGCAAGAACACCGAAGCTTTCTTT. Protein product: CASSLDRGKNTEAFF.

Note on this clonotype: This CDR3 fails to terminate in the conserved phenylalanine or tryptophan, so it likely reflects a read error. V and J are TRBV7-8 and TRBJ2-1; D is perhaps TRBD1 (6 bases). CDR1 is SGHVS and CDR2 is FQNEAQ in the germline V gene. Trimming shortened V by 6 bases and J by 8 bases, and 14 bases separated the two germline ends. CDR3 length: 13 residues. In DNA, the CDR3 is TGTGCCAGCAGTGAAGGGGGAAGCCATGAGCAGTTCTAC. Translating it yields CASSEGGSHEQFY.

The chain employs TRBV7-3 and TRBJ2-5; possibly TRBD2 for D (6 bases). Germline V gives CDR1 SGHTA, CDR2 FQGTGA. The CDR3 loop spans 15 amino acids. V was cut by 2 bases and J by 13 bases, with 23 bases left in between. The CDR3 reads CASSLSGGGQEKAYF. CDR3 DNA: TGTGCCAGCAGCTTATCAGGCGGAGGGCAAGAGAAAGCGTACTTC.

This clonotype was counted at least ten times. The chain links TRBV4-3 to TRBJ2-3; the D is unclear. In germline, CDR1 is LGHNA, CDR2 YSLEER. V lost 1 base and J lost 2, with 16 bases in between. This CDR3 spans 17 amino acids. CDR3 DNA: TGCGCCAGCAGCCAAGCAACGTTACACTCTTACACAGATACGCAGTATTTT. Amino acid sequence: CASSQATLHSYTDTQYF.

With respect to this clonotype: An end of the junction differs from the germline gene, which may be a read error. The chain combines TRBV10-1 with TRBJ2-3; no reliable D call. In germline, CDR1 is WNHNN, CDR2 SYGVQD (reference sequence). This CDR3 is built from 14 residues. CDR3 coding DNA: TGTGCCAGCAGCCTGACCCCGAACCCAGATACGCAGTATTTT. It encodes CASSLTPNPDTQYF.

This chain uses TRBV5-6 with TRBJ1-2; D is undetermined. Germline lookup yields CDR1 SGHDT and CDR2 YYEEEE. The length of the CDR3 is 16 residues. Trimming took off 4 bases at V and 4 bases at J, with 20 bases between the two ends. The CDR3 region has the DNA TGTGCCAGCAGCGTGGAGAGGGCCACCTATTCCTATGGCTACACCTTC. Its translation is CASSVERATYSYGYTF.

Concerning this clonotype itself: A read error is likely, as this CDR3 ends without the conserved phenylalanine or tryptophan. It is unclear where the CDR3 begins or ends on the DNA, so no DNA is shown, and the CDR3 is as TCRdb lists it. The genes are TRBV7-9 and TRBJ1-2; no check of the table's D call, TRBD1, against the DNA was made. The germline V gene encodes CDR1 SEHNR and CDR2 FQNEAQ (reference sequence). Termini included, the CDR3 measures 13 amino acids. The CDR3 here is CASSLVPGELYIC.

This sequence joins TRBV7-9 and TRBJ2-4, with a possible D match to TRBD2 (5 bases). CDR1 and CDR2 (germline): SEHNR, FQNEAQ (reference sequence). The CDR3 totals 12 residues. Deletions cut 8 bases from V and 12 bases from J, with 17 bases between. The CDR3 loop is CASEGAGETQYF. The CDR3 DNA is TGTGCCAGCGAGGGAGCTGGGGAGACTCAGTACTTC.

Concerning this clonotype: The CDR3 carries no conserved terminal phenylalanine or tryptophan, so it likely arises from a read error. The limits of the CDR3 on the DNA are not certain, so only TCRdb's listed CDR3 is given. The J gene is TRBJ1-1, the V gene TRBV9. Both ends counted, the CDR3 spans 12 residues. From germline, CDR1 is SGDLS and CDR2 YYNGEE. The CDR3 region is CASSVGLADTDT.

The chain links TRBV6-5 to TRBJ2-3; D gene uncertain. Trimming cost V 2 bases and J 2 bases, with 11 bases left between them. This CDR3 has 15 amino acids. Germline-derived CDR1 and CDR2 are MNHEY and SVGAGI. DNA for the CDR3: TGTGCCAGCAGTTACCGGGCAGCAACCACAGATACGCAGTATTTT. Protein product: CASSYRAATTDTQYF.